Below, 21 T cell receptor beta chains from the same sample are listed, as sequenced in a study of blood T cell repertoires in COVID-19. TCRdb's copy holds only in-frame clones and misses some; the assay was immunoSEQ multiplex PCR. The profile shows hundreds of thousands of clones, 87% of them singletons. The specimen sequenced was peripheral blood. Receptors originate from a woman aged 18-30 years who had recovered from COVID-19.

The V and J genes are TRBV11-1 and TRBJ2-1, with a tentative D call TRBD2 (6 bases). CDR3 length equals 16 residues. Germline CDR1 is SGHAT and CDR2 is FQDESV (reference sequence). V was shortened by 1 base and J by 5 bases, with 15 bases between the two germline ends. CDR3 sequence reads: CASSLGGLRNNNEQFF. CDR3 sequence (DNA): TGTGCCAGCAGCTTAGGGGGACTCCGAAACAACAATGAGCAGTTCTTC.

Only a few counts were recorded for this clone. This chain connects TRBV20-1 to TRBJ2-3; no clear D. Looked up from germline, CDR1 is DFQATT and CDR2 is SNEGSKA (reference sequence). Trimming took off 1 base at V and 5 bases at J, with 4 bases between the two ends. This CDR3 spans 11 amino acids. The CDR3: CSARVLDTQYF. CDR3 sequence (DNA): TGCAGTGCTAGAGTTCTAGATACGCAGTATTTT.

The chain recombines TRBV7-2 with TRBJ2-5; TRBD1 matches 10 bases. The CDR3 has 15 residues. Germline trimming cut 1 base from V and 3 bases from J; bases unmatched to any gene: 2. The germline gives CDR1 SGHTA, CDR2 FQGNSA. In DNA form, the CDR3 reads TGTGCCAGCAGCTTAGGGGGGACAGGGGAAGAGACCCAGTACTTC. It specifies CASSLGGTGEETQYF.

The rearrangement joins TRBV11-2 to TRBJ2-6; D unresolved. The ends were cut back, 1 base at V and 4 bases at J, with 14 bases in the middle. This CDR3 contains 17 residues. Germline lookup yields CDR1 SGHAT and CDR2 FQNNGV. The CDR3 nucleotides are TGTGCCAGCAGCTTAGCACTTTCGAGTGAGGGGGCCAACGTCCTGACTTTC. This sequence encodes CASSLALSSEGANVLTF.

The CDR3 nucleotides are TGCGCCAGCAGCTTCTTAGCTAGCGGGAGCTTCTCCTACAATGAGCAGTTCTTC. Its protein product is CASSFLASGSFSYNEQFF. This chain connects TRBV5-1 to TRBJ2-1; TRBD2 matches 10 bases. Germline-derived CDR1 and CDR2 are SGHRS and YFSETQ. V lost 2 bases, J lost 0 bases, and 8 bases stayed unmatched. The CDR3 sequence is 18 residues long.

This chain uses TRBV18 with TRBJ2-1; D unclear. This CDR3 is 13 amino acids long. Germline V gene lookup returns CDR1 KGHSH and CDR2 LQKENI. The ends were cut back, 4 bases at V and 5 bases at J, with 9 bases in the middle. The CDR3 DNA reads TGTGCCAGCTCACTCCTGTTAGACAATGAGCAGTTCTTC. Its translation is CASSLLLDNEQFF.

The rearrangement links TRBV25-1 to TRBJ2-7, with 10 bases aligning to TRBD1. The trim removed 6 bases at V and 4 bases at J, leaving 6 bases unmatched. This CDR3 region has 14 residues. CDR1 and CDR2 from the germline V gene are MGHDK and SYGVNS. The CDR3 protein is CASSRDRGQYEQYF. The CDR3 DNA follows: TGTGCCAGCAGCCGAGACAGGGGGCAGTACGAGCAGTACTTC.

The chain links TRBV9 to TRBJ1-3; 7 bases line up with TRBD1. The CDR3 spans 12 residues. V lost 8 bases and J lost 2; bases outside the gene matches: 1. Germline-derived CDR1 and CDR2 are SGDLS and YYNGEE. CDR3 in amino acids: CASTGAGNTIYF. The CDR3 DNA sequence: TGTGCCAGTACAGGGGCTGGAAACACCATATATTTT.

The V and J genes are TRBV29-1 and TRBJ2-3; tentatively, D is TRBD2 (7 bases). In germline, CDR1 is SQVTM, CDR2 ANQGSEA. CDR3 length: 13 amino acids. V was cut by 8 bases and J by 5 bases, with 17 bases left in between. CDR3 region: CSLGGGSGDTQYF. The CDR3 DNA reads as TGCAGCCTGGGGGGGGGCTCGGGAGATACGCAGTATTTT.

The chain carries TRBV4-3 and TRBJ2-5; D uncertain. This CDR3 spans 13 amino acids. The V end lost 3 bases, the J end lost 5 bases, and 10 bases lay between the germline ends. The germline V gene encodes CDR1 LGHNA and CDR2 YSLEER. In DNA, the CDR3 is TGCGCCAGCAGCCAGTGGGCTGGGGAGACCCAGTACTTC. Translation: CASSQWAGETQYF.

The chain uses TRBV7-9 and TRBJ1-4, with D perhaps TRBD1 (5 bases). CDR1 SEHNR and CDR2 FQNEAQ come from the germline V gene (reference sequence). The CDR3 extends over 13 amino acids. The ends were cut back, 4 bases at V and 8 bases at J, with 11 bases in the middle. The CDR3 DNA follows: TGTGCCAGCAGCTATCAGGGTTTCGAAAAACTGTTTTTT. This translates into CASSYQGFEKLFF.

The chain's CDR3 is CASSPDSKETQYF. CDR3 sequence (DNA): TGTGCCAGCAGCCCGGACTCTAAGGAGACCCAGTACTTC. The V gene is TRBV13, the J gene TRBJ2-5; the D gene is possibly TRBD2 (5 bases). The CDR3 has 13 amino acids. Germline CDR1 reads PRHDT; CDR2 reads FYEKMQ (reference sequence). The V gene lost 5 bases and the J gene lost 5 bases, with 12 bases spanning the gap.

This chain connects TRBV9 to TRBJ2-2, with 8 bases identical to TRBD2. CDR3 length equals 16 residues. Germline CDR1 is SGDLS and CDR2 is YYNGEE. Unmatched junction bases numbered 5, after V lost 3 bases and J lost 1 base. The CDR3 protein is CASSGGAGVNTGELFF. The CDR3, as DNA: TGTGCCAGCAGCGGGGGAGCGGGGGTGAACACCGGGGAGCTGTTTTTT.

The chain has TRBV9 and TRBJ1-2; 9 bases are a match to TRBD1. The V segment lost 3 bases and the J segment 1 base; nucleotides outside the gene matches: 7. CDR3 size: 16 residues. Germline assignment: CDR1 SGDLS and CDR2 YYNGEE. The CDR3 sequence: CASSAFLDRGNYGYTF. The CDR3 bases are TGTGCCAGCAGCGCCTTCTTGGACAGGGGTAACTATGGCTACACCTTC.

The gene calls are TRBV19 and TRBJ2-7; TRBD1 agrees at 10 bases. Trimming at V came to 3 bases and at J to 2 bases, leaving 4 bases not matched to a gene. Germline CDR1 LNHDA, CDR2 SQIVND (reference sequence). The CDR3 runs 15 residues. This chain's CDR3 is CASSMGQGPPYEQYF. DNA of the CDR3: TGTGCCAGTAGTATGGGACAGGGGCCTCCCTACGAGCAGTACTTC.

J is TRBJ2-7 and V is TRBV5-1; TRBD2 matches at 9 bases. V was clipped by 0 bases and J by 6 bases; unmatched bases: 4. CDR1 and CDR2 (germline): SGHRS, YFSETQ. This CDR3 has 14 residues. The CDR3 DNA reads as TGCGCCAGCAGCTTGGAGGGCGGGGGGGGCGAGCAGTACTTC. Its protein is CASSLEGGGGEQYF.

There are a few counts of this clone. The chain combines TRBV18 with TRBJ1-1, with a weak D call TRBD1 (5 bases). Germline V gives CDR1 KGHSH, CDR2 LQKENI. Trimming took off 4 bases at V and 1 base at J, with 10 bases between the two ends. The CDR3 loop spans 14 amino acids. The CDR3 loop is CASSLGGENTEAFF. As DNA, the CDR3 is TGTGCCAGCTCACTCGGGGGGGAGAACACTGAAGCTTTCTTT.

J is TRBJ2-7 and V is TRBV6-5; D unclear. V was trimmed by 11 bases and J by 2 bases, leaving 13 bases between them. The CDR3 contains 12 residues. Germline V gene sequence: CDR1 MNHEY, CDR2 SVGAGI. The CDR3: CACGSRPYEQYF. The CDR3 region has the DNA TGTGCCTGCGGCAGTCGGCCCTACGAGCAGTACTTC.

The chain has TRBV25-1 and TRBJ2-1; 13 bases match TRBD2. The trim removed 7 bases at V and 1 base at J, leaving 7 bases unmatched. CDR3 length: 17 residues. The germline V gene encodes CDR1 MGHDK and CDR2 SYGVNS. CDR3 residues: CASTLGGLAGSYNEQFF. DNA of the CDR3: TGTGCCAGCACCCTAGGGGGACTAGCGGGATCCTACAATGAGCAGTTCTTC.

As concerns this clone: Other nucleotide sequences from this sample produce the same CDR3. The genes are TRBV9 and TRBJ1-1, with unresolved D. There are 14 residues in the CDR3. V lost 0 bases and J 1 base, leaving 7 bases between the germline ends. Germline CDR1 reads SGDLS; CDR2 reads YYNGEE. CDR3 in amino acids: CASSVVTANTEAFF. The DNA of the CDR3 is TGTGCCAGCAGCGTAGTTACAGCGAACACTGAAGCTTTCTTT.

This clone was found once. This chain connects TRBV5-5 to TRBJ2-1; 7 bases are shared with TRBD2. The CDR3 runs 16 residues. V lost 0 bases, J lost 0 bases, and 3 bases stayed unmatched. CDR1 SGHKS and CDR2 YYEKEE come from the germline V gene (reference sequence). CDR3: CASSLGEGGSYNEQFF. The CDR3 bases are TGTGCCAGCAGCTTGGGGGAGGGTGGCTCCTACAATGAGCAGTTCTTC. Full variable domain (outside the CDR3, taken from reference TRBV5-5 and TRBJ2-1): DAGVTQSPTHLIKTRGQQVTLRCSPISGHKSVSWYQQVLGQGPQFIFQYYEKEERGRGNFPDRFSARQFPNYSSELNVNALLLGDSALYLCASSLGEGGSYNEQFFGPGTRLTVL.